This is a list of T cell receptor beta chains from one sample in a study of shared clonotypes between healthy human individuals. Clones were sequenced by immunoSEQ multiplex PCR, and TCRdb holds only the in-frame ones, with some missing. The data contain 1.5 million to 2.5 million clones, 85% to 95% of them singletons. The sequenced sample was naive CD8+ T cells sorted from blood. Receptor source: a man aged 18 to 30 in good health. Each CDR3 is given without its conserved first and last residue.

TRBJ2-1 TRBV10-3 AISETSGINNEQF
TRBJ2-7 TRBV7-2 ASSAGTSGRYEQY
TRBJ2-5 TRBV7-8 ASSPGFLLGETQY
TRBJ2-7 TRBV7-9 ASSLVPGDEQY
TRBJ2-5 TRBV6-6 ASSYRQEGQETQY
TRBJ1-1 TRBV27 ASTTGLMNTEAF
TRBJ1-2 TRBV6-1 ASSDEGTNYGYT
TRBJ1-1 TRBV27 ASSPLLGTGHTEAF
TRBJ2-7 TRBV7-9 ASSLAQGKEYEQY
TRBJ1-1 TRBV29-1 SVDVVDTEAF
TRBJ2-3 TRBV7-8 ASSYGLLGGRPKGPSTDTQY
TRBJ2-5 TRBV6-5 ASSPLGGLETQY
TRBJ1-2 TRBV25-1 ASSALGQEINYGYT
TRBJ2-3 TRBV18 ASSPPDSTDTQY
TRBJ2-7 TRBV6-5 ASSYSRSHYEQY
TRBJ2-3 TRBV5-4 ASSPISTDTQY
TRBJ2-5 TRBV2 ASSGSTIRQGAKETQY
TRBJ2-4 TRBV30 AWSLVVGEVGKNIQY
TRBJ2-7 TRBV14 ASSLSTSSYEQY
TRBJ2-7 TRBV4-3 ASSQDWNFYEQY
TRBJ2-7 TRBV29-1 SATTNAYEQY
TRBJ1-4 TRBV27 ASRPRVAGWNEKLF
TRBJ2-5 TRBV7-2 ASSLVWSAKETQY
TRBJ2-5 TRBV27 ASSYVSGSPTRETQY
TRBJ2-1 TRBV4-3 ASSQVGRGNEQF
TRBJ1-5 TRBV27 ASSIGPLDQPQH
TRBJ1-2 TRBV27 ASSPLQVVGATNYGYT
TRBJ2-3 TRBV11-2 ASIPGTGSTDTQY
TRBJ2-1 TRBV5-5 ASSLEWDTAYNEQF
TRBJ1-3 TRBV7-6 ASSPYDRGYGMDGNTIY
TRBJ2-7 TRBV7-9 ASSFSASGSYEQY
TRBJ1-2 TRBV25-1 ASSDHRGLGGYT
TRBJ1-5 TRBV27 ASSASHQGGGGEPQH
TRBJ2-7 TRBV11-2 ASRWGGAAYEQY
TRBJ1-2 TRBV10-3 AITAGGAEGYT
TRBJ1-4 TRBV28 ASSLRVGTGGAGRINEKLF
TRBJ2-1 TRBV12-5 ASGQMLAGGSYNEQF
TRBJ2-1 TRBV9 ASGRGADYNEQF